The 15 T cell receptor beta chains below all came from one sample that was sequenced in a study of graft-versus-host responses after intestinal transplantation. Assay: immunoSEQ multiplex PCR; the TCRdb copy retains only in-frame clones and omits some. This table holds approximately 20,000 clones, around 76% found once. Lymphocytes from graft epithelium and lamina propria were isolated. Source: ileum tissue, taken 20 days after intestinal transplant. The receptors were sampled from a human patient who received an intestinal transplant, so some T cells may come from the graft donor.

This clone was found a few times. The V gene is TRBV6-1, the J gene TRBJ2-7; D is possibly TRBD1 (6 bases). Trimming took off 7 bases at V and 5 bases at J, with 12 bases between the two ends. Germline-derived CDR1 and CDR2 are MNHNS and SASEGT. This CDR3 contains 12 residues. CDR3 protein: CASTGEGDEQYF. The CDR3 bases are TGTGCCAGCACAGGGGAAGGCGACGAGCAGTACTTC.

The chain combines TRBV4-2 with TRBJ2-3; 11 nucleotides agree with TRBD2. The CDR3 is 17 amino acids. Germline CDR1 reads LGHNA; CDR2 reads YNFKEQ. The trim removed 4 bases at V and 2 bases at J, leaving 8 bases unmatched. For the CDR3, the DNA is TGTGCCAGCAGCCCATCTAGCGGGGGGATAGTCACAGATACGCAGTATTTT. This sequence encodes CASSPSSGGIVTDTQYF.

This chain joins TRBV30 and TRBJ1-6; D gene unclear. V lost 0 bases and J 8 bases, leaving 8 bases between the germline ends. Germline V CDR1 and CDR2: GTSNPN, SVGIG (reference sequence). The CDR3 extends over 13 amino acids. CDR3 DNA sequence: TGTGCCTGGAGTGTCCGACGGGATTCACCCCTCCACTTT. It codes for CAWSVRRDSPLHF.

This clone occurred once. The chain links TRBV12-5 to TRBJ2-1; D unresolved. CDR1 and CDR2 (germline): LGHNT, FRNRAP. The CDR3 has 16 residues. V lost 2 bases and J lost 3, with 14 bases in between. This CDR3 reads CASGLPLSRYYNEQFF. CDR3 nucleotides: TGTGCTAGTGGTTTGCCACTTTCGCGGTACTACAATGAGCAGTTCTTC.

A few counts support this clone. The V gene is TRBV6-1, the J gene TRBJ1-3, with D unresolved. From germline, CDR1 is MNHNS and CDR2 SASEGT. There are 14 residues in the CDR3. V was trimmed by 8 bases and J by 0 bases, leaving 11 bases between them. The CDR3 reads CASSPLSSGNTIYF. The DNA for the CDR3 is TGTGCCAGCTCTCCCCTCTCCTCTGGAAACACCATATATTTT.

This clone has a single count. The gene calls are TRBV5-1 and TRBJ2-1; TRBD2 aligns across 13 bases. The CDR3 runs 15 residues. The ends lost 6 bases at V and 4 bases at J; junction bases unmatched: 4. Germline loops: CDR1 SGHRS, CDR2 YFSETQ. Here the CDR3 reads CASTQLAGGYNEQFF. The CDR3 DNA follows: TGCGCCAGCACCCAACTAGCGGGAGGGTACAATGAGCAGTTCTTC. Combining the CDR3 with reference TRBV5-1 and TRBJ2-1 gives the whole variable domain KAGVTQTPRYLIKTRGQQVTLSCSPISGHRSVSWYQQTPGQGLQFLFEYFSETQRNKGNFPGRFSGRQFSNSRSEMNVSTLELGDSALYLCASTQLAGGYNEQFFGPGTRLTVL.

This chain uses TRBV25-1 with TRBJ1-3; D remains unclear. There are 13 residues in the CDR3. The V end was cut by 3 bases, the J end by 0 bases, with 3 bases between. Germline V gene sequence: CDR1 MGHDK, CDR2 SYGVNS. This CDR3 reads CASSDSSGNTIYF. Here the CDR3 DNA reads TGTGCCAGCAGTGACAGCTCTGGAAACACCATATATTTT. Full variable domain (missing parts from reference TRBV25-1 and TRBJ1-3): EADIYQTPRYLVIGTGKKITLECSQTMGHDKMYWYQQDPGMELHLIHYSYGVNSTEKGDLSSESTVSRIRTEHFPLTLESARPSHTSQYLCASSDSSGNTIYFGEGSWLTVV.

This clone was detected once. The chain is built from TRBV7-9 and TRBJ2-3; TRBD2 agrees at 13 bases. This CDR3 contains 19 residues. V shed 1 base and J 0 bases; nucleotides not matched to a gene: 7. Per the germline V gene, CDR1 is SEHNR and CDR2 is FQNEAQ (reference sequence). The CDR3 protein is CASSLVFVLAGGSTDTQYF. Here the CDR3 DNA reads TGTGCCAGCAGCTTAGTCTTTGTACTAGCGGGAGGGAGCACAGATACGCAGTATTTT.

This sequence joins TRBV27 and TRBJ2-6; D gene unclear. V was trimmed by 8 bases and J by 0 bases, leaving 8 bases between them. The CDR3 has 14 amino acids. Germline V gene sequence: CDR1 MNHEY, CDR2 SMNVEV (reference sequence). This CDR3 reads CASSSVSGANVLTF. The CDR3 DNA sequence: TGTGCCAGCTCTTCAGTCTCTGGGGCCAACGTCCTGACTTTC.

The CDR3 protein is CASSQMGLGETEQFF. The CDR3 coding sequence is TGTGCCAGCAGCCAGATGGGACTAGGAGAAACCGAGCAGTTCTTC. The chain carries TRBV4-2 and TRBJ2-1, with 8 nucleotides matching TRBD2. J gave up 10 bases and V 3 bases, and 11 bases lay outside the gene matches. Germline values: CDR1 LGHNA, CDR2 YNFKEQ. The CDR3 is 15 residues long.

This chain joins TRBV11-3 and TRBJ2-7, with a weak D call TRBD1 (7 bases). The CDR3 sequence is 13 residues long. CDR1 and CDR2 from the germline V gene are SGHNT and YENEEA. V lost 8 bases, J lost 1 base, and 12 bases lay in between. As DNA, the CDR3 is TGTGCCAGCGGGACAGCGGGTTCCTACGAGCAGTACTTC. This codes for CASGTAGSYEQYF.

The chain couples TRBV4-1 to TRBJ2-5; 9 bases are a match to TRBD2. CDR3 length equals 15 residues. V dropped 4 bases and J dropped 5; count of bases not matched to a gene: 8. Germline V lookup: CDR1 MGHRA, CDR2 YSYEKL. Written as DNA, the CDR3 is TGCGCCAGCAGCCCCCTAGCGGGGTCTCTGGAGACCCAGTACTTC. It specifies CASSPLAGSLETQYF.

The chain links TRBV19 to TRBJ1-1, with no clear D. Germline CDR1 LNHDA, CDR2 SQIVND (reference sequence). CDR3 size: 15 residues. V gave up 0 bases and J gave up 1 base, with 9 bases separating them. The CDR3 protein is CASSIDMASNTEAFF. The CDR3 DNA reads TGTGCCAGTAGTATAGATATGGCCTCGAACACTGAAGCTTTCTTT.

CDR3 DNA sequence: TGCGCCAGCAGCCAACCGGGACTAGCGGGCTACGAGCAGTACTTC. Translating it yields CASSQPGLAGYEQYF. V is TRBV4-1 and J is TRBJ2-7; TRBD2 matches at 12 bases. The V and J ends lost 2 bases and 3 bases, in that order; junction bases with no gene match: 2. This CDR3 spans 15 amino acids. CDR1 is MGHRA and CDR2 is YSYEKL in the germline V gene.

This chain joins TRBV14 and TRBJ2-3; TRBD2 matches 11 bases. Germline V CDR1 and CDR2: SGHDN, FVKESK. The CDR3 consists of 18 residues. Trimming took 1 base from V and 4 from J; bases not matched to a gene: 10. In DNA form, the CDR3 reads TGTGCCAGCAGCCAAGCACTAGCGGGGGCCCGATTCGCAGATACGCAGTATTTT. It specifies CASSQALAGARFADTQYF.